This is a list of T cell receptor beta chains from one sample in a study of T cell responses to AZD1222 COVID-19 vaccine. Only in-frame clones appear in the TCRdb table, and some are missing; sequencing was by immunoSEQ multiplex PCR. Found here are around 140,000 clones, about nine tenths of them singletons; the top ten hold about 3.5%. The sequenced sample was peripheral blood, obtained 28 days after the second AZD1222 dose. The source of these receptors is an adult who received the AZD1222 COVID-19 vaccine. Each CDR3 is given with its conserved first and last residue. A D gene is named only where the DNA matches it firmly. A clone size is listed for some rows: how often the clone was seen (once, few, many), or a class if it is expanded.

cdr3_nt: TGTGCCAGCAGCGTGAACACCGGGGAGCTGTTTTTT
cdr3_aa: CASSVNTGELFF
j_call: TRBJ2-2
v_call: TRBV9
d_call: NA
clone_size: NA

cdr3_nt: TGTGCCAGCAGTTACCCGGGTTACGAGCAGTACTTC
cdr3_aa: CASSYPGYEQYF
j_call: TRBJ2-7
v_call: TRBV6-2/TRBV6-3
d_call: NA
clone_size: NA

cdr3_nt: TGTGCCACCAGCAAGAACAGGCCTGGTGGGGATGAAAAACTGTTTTTT
cdr3_aa: CATSKNRPGGDEKLFF
j_call: TRBJ1-4
v_call: TRBV15
d_call: NA
clone_size: once

cdr3_nt: TGTGCCAGCTCACCGTCGGACAGGGGTGATTCACCCCTCCACTTT
cdr3_aa: CASSPSDRGDSPLHF
j_call: TRBJ1-6
v_call: TRBV18
d_call: TRBD1
clone_size: NA

cdr3_nt: TGTGCCAGCAGCTTATTAGGGCCTGGAAACACCATATATTTT
cdr3_aa: CASSLLGPGNTIYF
j_call: TRBJ1-3
v_call: TRBV7-9
d_call: NA
clone_size: NA

cdr3_nt: TGTGCCAGCAGTCCCAGTGGTGGGGTCAACTATGGCTACACCTTC
cdr3_aa: CASSPSGGVNYGYTF
j_call: TRBJ1-2
v_call: TRBV27
d_call: NA
clone_size: NA

cdr3_nt: TGTGCCAGCAGCTTAGGGACAGAGAATTCACCCCTCCACTTT
cdr3_aa: CASSLGTENSPLHF
j_call: TRBJ1-6
v_call: TRBV5-4
d_call: TRBD1
clone_size: NA

cdr3_nt: TGTGCCAGCAGTTTCCCCGGACAGGGAATGTACACTGAAGCTTTCTTT
cdr3_aa: CASSFPGQGMYTEAFF
j_call: TRBJ1-1
v_call: TRBV6-2/TRBV6-3
d_call: TRBD1
clone_size: NA

cdr3_nt: TGTGCCAGCAGCTATCTTCAACTGAACACTGAAGCTTTCTTT
cdr3_aa: CASSYLQLNTEAFF
j_call: TRBJ1-1
v_call: TRBV7-9
d_call: NA
clone_size: few

cdr3_nt: TGTGCCAGCAGCGTTCGACAGGGTGATAATTCACCCCTCCACTTT
cdr3_aa: CASSVRQGDNSPLHF
j_call: TRBJ1-6
v_call: TRBV7-9
d_call: TRBD1
clone_size: NA

cdr3_nt: TGTGCCAGTAGTATAGTTACAGGGGGCAATCAGCCCCAGCATTTT
cdr3_aa: CASSIVTGGNQPQHF
j_call: TRBJ1-5
v_call: TRBV19
d_call: TRBD1
clone_size: NA

cdr3_nt: TGTGCCAGCCTCTCGGGGGGAGATAATTCACCCCTCCACTTT
cdr3_aa: CASLSGGDNSPLHF
j_call: TRBJ1-6
v_call: TRBV28
d_call: NA
clone_size: NA

cdr3_nt: TGTGCCAGTCAACCAGCGGGAGTGGAGACCCAGTACTTC
cdr3_aa: CASQPAGVETQYF
j_call: TRBJ2-5
v_call: TRBV19
d_call: TRBD2
clone_size: NA

cdr3_nt: TGTGCCAGCAGCTTGGCGGGACAGTATAATTCACCCCTCCACTTT
cdr3_aa: CASSLAGQYNSPLHF
j_call: TRBJ1-6
v_call: TRBV5-4
d_call: TRBD1
clone_size: NA

cdr3_nt: TGTGCCAGCAGCTTAGTCCCCTGGACTAGCGAGTGGAGTAACACCGGGGAGCTGTTTTTT
cdr3_aa: CASSLVPWTSEWSNTGELFF
j_call: TRBJ2-2
v_call: TRBV7-6
d_call: TRBD2
clone_size: NA

cdr3_nt: TGTGCCAGCAGTTTATCCGGGTACGAGCAGTACTTC
cdr3_aa: CASSLSGYEQYF
j_call: TRBJ2-7
v_call: TRBV27
d_call: NA
clone_size: NA

cdr3_nt: TGCGCCAGTACTATCTCCAGCAGTAATGAAAAACTGTTTTTT
cdr3_aa: CASTISSSNEKLFF
j_call: TRBJ1-4
v_call: TRBV5-1
d_call: NA
clone_size: NA

cdr3_nt: TGTGCCAGCAGCCTGACTGGCTACTCCTATAATTCACCCCTCCACTTT
cdr3_aa: CASSLTGYSYNSPLHF
j_call: TRBJ1-6
v_call: TRBV3-1/TRBV3-2
d_call: NA
clone_size: NA

cdr3_nt: TGTGCCAGCAGTCCATACACAAACTATCAGCCCCAGCATTTT
cdr3_aa: CASSPYTNYQPQHF
j_call: TRBJ1-5
v_call: TRBV28
d_call: NA
clone_size: once

cdr3_nt: TGTGCCATCAGTGATCGGGGTAGCGTTAAAAAAGATACGCAGTATTTT
cdr3_aa: CAISDRGSVKKDTQYF
j_call: TRBJ2-3
v_call: TRBV10-3
d_call: NA
clone_size: NA